This entry describes one T cell receptor (beta chain). The table lists this clone with a few counts. Its antigen is still unknown. Base-call qualities are not available, and no considerably larger clone is one nucleotide away. These data belong to a study of PD-1 blockade in mismatch repair-deficient tumors (dated by TCRdb to about 2017). For the study in its entirety: Between late 2013 and 2016, roughly 84 consecutive patients with about 12 mismatch repair-deficient cancer types, all previously treated and progressing, were enrolled in the trial. Tumor-associated T cell clones in the peripheral blood of patients responding to PD-1 blockade were tracked using deep sequencing of TCR CDR3 regions. Paper-wide results and their limitations: Rapid expansion after pembrolizumab followed by contraction, generally before radiologic responses, was shown by tumor-resident clones, which were often undetectable in blood before treatment.

Receptors were amplified or captured by the immunoSEQ multiplex PCR assay. The table comes from immuneACCESS by way of TCRdb, which keeps in-frame sequences with V and J called. Part of the clones is missing from these tables; in studies checked, under half for an unresolved V gene and the rest for unknown reasons. For this sample the table gives some 48,000 clones, of which 77% were detected only once. Jointly, the top ten make up 2.5% to 4% of the sample. Per the publication, the time point label means: peripheral blood before pembrolizumab. For each enrolled patient, mismatch repair deficiency was established using either polymerase chain reaction or immunohistochemistry. TCR sequencing was performed for a few patients who responded to pembrolizumab therapy. The phase II trial prospectively tested pembrolizumab PD-1 blockade in advanced mismatch repair-deficient cancers regardless of tissue of origin. Peripheral blood T cell samples were gathered serially, both before PD-1 blockade started and at multiple time points afterward. The timing of each blood sample was reported as weeks after the first dose of pembrolizumab.

As encoded in the germline V gene (reference sequence), CDR1 is MNHEY while CDR2 is SMNVEV. The V end loses 5 bases and the J end loses 7 bases, and a stretch of 17 bases separates them. Its CDR3 holds 14 amino acids, cysteine through phenylalanine. Only the CDR3 DNA is retained, 42 bases long and in frame from the first base. The receptor chain draws on TRBV27 and TRBJ1-1, and perhaps TRBD1 as D gene, on 6 matching bases. The specimen comprised PBMCs, sampled before pembrolizumab treatment. The TCR comes from an adult with mismatch repair-deficient cancer. CDR3 loop: CASSSRTALFEAFF. The nucleotide sequence reads as follows: TGTGCCAGCAGTAGTCGGACAGCGTTATTTGAAGCTTTCTTT.